Listed below are T cell receptor beta chains from one sample, sequenced in a study of glioma-infiltrating T cells. MiXCR, run by TCRdb on the multiplex PCR reads, gives a single entry per CDR3 protein. In the table there are 150,000 to 200,000 distinct CDR3 sequences, over 30% of which are singletons. The specimen sequenced was glioma tissue, nonneoplastic brain tissue, or PBMCs (not recorded which). Source of these receptors: a human donor with low-grade glioma or glioblastoma, undergoing nonglioma brain surgery, or in good health (not recorded which). Both conserved end residues are part of each CDR3. The order of the fields is D gene, clone size, V gene, J gene, CDR3 protein, CDR3 DNA. The D gene is left open where the match is weak. Rows give clone size only sometimes, using once, few, many, or a class for an expanded clone.

D gene: TRBD1
clone size: many
V gene: TRBV28
J gene: TRBJ2-7
CDR3 protein: CASTPTGIHSYEQYF
CDR3 DNA: TGTGCCAGCACCCCGACAGGGATCCATTCCTACGAGCAGTACTTC

D gene: TRBD1
clone size: many
V gene: TRBV29-1
J gene: TRBJ1-1
CDR3 protein: CSVIRGGLGTEAFF
CDR3 DNA: TGCAGCGTTATCAGGGGGGGGCTGGGCACTGAAGCTTTCTTT

D gene: TRBD1
clone size: .
V gene: TRBV7-2
J gene: TRBJ2-6
CDR3 protein: CASSPGQGFYSGANVLTF
CDR3 DNA: TGTGCCAGCAGCCCGGGACAGGGGTTCTACTCTGGGGCCAACGTCCTGACTTTC

D gene: .
clone size: .
V gene: TRBV27
J gene: TRBJ1-1
CDR3 protein: CASTPVGTPNTEAFF
CDR3 DNA: TGTGCCAGCACCCCAGTAGGCACTCCGAACACTGAAGCTTTCTTT

D gene: .
clone size: few
V gene: TRBV5-1
J gene: TRBJ1-4
CDR3 protein: CASSPEGATNEKLFF
CDR3 DNA: TGCGCCAGCAGCCCTGAGGGTGCAACTAATGAAAAACTGTTTTTT

D gene: TRBD2
clone size: many
V gene: TRBV6-1
J gene: TRBJ2-5
CDR3 protein: CASSPTSGSRYQETQYF
CDR3 DNA: TGTGCCAGCAGTCCGACTAGCGGCAGCAGGTACCAAGAGACCCAGTACTTC

D gene: .
clone size: .
V gene: TRBV7-2
J gene: TRBJ2-7
CDR3 protein: CASSPSSWGYYEQYF
CDR3 DNA: TGTGCCAGCTCCCCATCAAGTTGGGGGTACTACGAGCAGTACTTC

D gene: .
clone size: .
V gene: TRBV6-2/TRBV6-3
J gene: TRBJ2-7
CDR3 protein: CASRLDSPYEQYF
CDR3 DNA: TGTGCCAGCAGATTGGACAGCCCCTACGAGCAGTACTTC

D gene: TRBD1
clone size: .
V gene: TRBV13
J gene: TRBJ2-5
CDR3 protein: CASSSAGQDVGTQYF
CDR3 DNA: TGTGCCAGCAGCTCGGCCGGACAGGACGTTGGGACCCAGTACTTC

D gene: .
clone size: few
V gene: TRBV7-2
J gene: TRBJ1-4
CDR3 protein: CASSGRAGPTNEKLFF
CDR3 DNA: TGTGCCAGCAGCGGTCGGGCAGGGCCAACTAATGAAAAACTGTTTTTT

D gene: .
clone size: .
V gene: TRBV5-4
J gene: TRBJ1-6
CDR3 protein: CASSLNRLNSPLHF
CDR3 DNA: TGTGCCAGCAGCTTGAACAGATTGAATTCACCCCTCCACTTT

D gene: .
clone size: many
V gene: TRBV4-1
J gene: TRBJ2-1
CDR3 protein: CASSLDRNIYNEQFF
CDR3 DNA: TGCGCCAGCAGCCTAGACCGTAATATTTACAATGAGCAGTTCTTC

D gene: .
clone size: many
V gene: TRBV18
J gene: TRBJ1-2
CDR3 protein: CASSRESSNYGYTF
CDR3 DNA: TGTGCCAGCTCACGAGAGAGTTCTAACTATGGCTACACCTTC

D gene: TRBD2
clone size: .
V gene: TRBV27
J gene: TRBJ2-7
CDR3 protein: CASSSLAGGLNEQYF
CDR3 DNA: TGTGCCAGCAGCTCGCTAGCGGGAGGTCTTAACGAGCAGTACTTC

D gene: .
clone size: many
V gene: TRBV5-1
J gene: TRBJ2-5
CDR3 protein: CASSSGQDAETQYF
CDR3 DNA: TGCGCCAGCAGCTCAGGACAAGATGCAGAGACCCAGTACTTC

D gene: TRBD2
clone size: many
V gene: TRBV6-1
J gene: TRBJ2-7
CDR3 protein: CASSPGLAGGAYEQYF
CDR3 DNA: TGTGCCAGCAGTCCGGGACTAGCGGGAGGTGCCTACGAGCAGTACTTC

D gene: .
clone size: .
V gene: TRBV2
J gene: TRBJ2-5
CDR3 protein: CASKDSWETQYF
CDR3 DNA: TGTGCCAGCAAGGACAGCTGGGAGACCCAGTACTTC

D gene: TRBD2
clone size: many
V gene: TRBV2
J gene: TRBJ2-1
CDR3 protein: CASMNSGSNEQFF
CDR3 DNA: TGTGCCAGCATGAATAGCGGGAGCAATGAGCAGTTCTTC

D gene: TRBD2
clone size: .
V gene: TRBV12-3/TRBV12-4
J gene: TRBJ2-1
CDR3 protein: CASSRGVAGDNEQFF
CDR3 DNA: TGTGCCAGCAGTCGGGGAGTAGCGGGAGACAATGAGCAGTTCTTC

D gene: .
clone size: .
V gene: TRBV19
J gene: TRBJ1-1
CDR3 protein: CASTPRRVTEALF
CDR3 DNA: TGTGCCAGCACCCCCAGAAGGGTGACCGAAGCTTTATTT

D gene: TRBD1
clone size: .
V gene: TRBV28
J gene: TRBJ1-2
CDR3 protein: CASSPGQGGYTF
CDR3 DNA: TGTGCCAGCAGTCCCGGACAGGGAGGCTACACCTTC

D gene: .
clone size: many
V gene: TRBV2
J gene: TRBJ2-7
CDR3 protein: CASRQVISYEQYF
CDR3 DNA: TGTGCCAGCAGACAGGTTATCTCCTACGAGCAGTACTTC

D gene: TRBD1
clone size: few
V gene: TRBV3-1
J gene: TRBJ2-7
CDR3 protein: CASSPKTGLGEQYF
CDR3 DNA: TGTGCCAGCAGCCCTAAGACAGGGTTGGGCGAGCAGTACTTC

D gene: .
clone size: many
V gene: TRBV7-2
J gene: TRBJ2-3
CDR3 protein: CASSPLSGVNTDTQYF
CDR3 DNA: TGTGCCAGCAGCCCCCTTTCGGGAGTAAACACAGATACGCAGTATTTT

D gene: .
clone size: many
V gene: TRBV7-9
J gene: TRBJ2-7
CDR3 protein: CASSFSTGQDEQYF
CDR3 DNA: TGTGCCAGCAGCTTCTCCACAGGGCAAGACGAGCAGTACTTC

D gene: TRBD2
clone size: many
V gene: TRBV7-9
J gene: TRBJ2-1
CDR3 protein: CASSLGRGGRAPREQFF
CDR3 DNA: TGTGCCAGCAGCTTAGGTCGCGGCGGGAGGGCCCCCCGTGAGCAGTTCTTC

D gene: .
clone size: many
V gene: TRBV29-1
J gene: TRBJ2-1
CDR3 protein: CSVGDPSSFNEQFF
CDR3 DNA: TGCAGCGTTGGCGACCCTTCCTCTTTCAATGAGCAGTTCTTC

D gene: TRBD2
clone size: .
V gene: TRBV28
J gene: TRBJ2-1
CDR3 protein: CASSGASGRSTLGEQFF
CDR3 DNA: TGTGCCAGCAGTGGGGCTAGCGGGAGGAGCACCTTAGGTGAGCAGTTCTTC

D gene: TRBD1
clone size: few
V gene: TRBV7-9
J gene: TRBJ2-1
CDR3 protein: CASSPPTGDLSSYNEQFF
CDR3 DNA: TGTGCCAGCAGCCCCCCGACAGGGGACTTAAGCTCCTACAATGAGCAGTTCTTC